There are a few counts of the clone carrying this T cell receptor (beta chain). The target antigen is unknown. Reverse transcription of all isolated RNA meant that expressed TCRB transcripts were sequenced. The protocol was immunoSEQ multiplex PCR, while the TCRdb copy is restricted to in-frame clones and leaves out a portion. Among roughly 160,000 clones listed, 8% to 8.5% were seen once. This specimen belongs to a study of beta chain features in type 1 diabetes. The overall study: Patients and healthy donors were similar in age, gender and cell yields.

Study-level findings and limits: At VDJ recombination sites, type 1 diabetes patients had fewer insertions and more deleted nucleotides. High-TCR-expressing cells could be over-represented by cDNA sequencing. When Type 1 diabetes patients were examined, their TCRB CDR3s proved moderately but significantly shorter in all four CD4+ subsets.

CDR3 size: 13 residues. Germline V lookup: CDR1 GTSNPN, CDR2 SVGIG (reference sequence). Trimming cost V 2 bases and J 7 bases, with 11 bases left between them. Sorting of CD4+ naive, central memory, regulatory and stem cell-like memory cells was performed via CD45RO/CCR7/CD25/CD127/CD95/CD27. The sequence derives from a woman aged 18-30 years with type 1 diabetes. Specimen: central memory CD4+ T cells from blood. The genes are TRBV30 and TRBJ2-2; D might be TRBD2 (7 bases). The CDR3 DNA follows: TGTGCCTGGAGTTACAGGGAGGGCGGGGAGCTGTTTTTT. It codes for CAWSYREGGELFF. The full variable domain, completed using reference TRBV30 and TRBJ2-2, is SQTIHQWPATLVQPVGSPLSLECTVEGTSNPNLYWYRQAAGRGLQLLFYSVGIGQISSEVPQNLSASRPQDRQFILSSKKLLLSDSGFYLCAWSYREGGELFFGEGSRLTVL.